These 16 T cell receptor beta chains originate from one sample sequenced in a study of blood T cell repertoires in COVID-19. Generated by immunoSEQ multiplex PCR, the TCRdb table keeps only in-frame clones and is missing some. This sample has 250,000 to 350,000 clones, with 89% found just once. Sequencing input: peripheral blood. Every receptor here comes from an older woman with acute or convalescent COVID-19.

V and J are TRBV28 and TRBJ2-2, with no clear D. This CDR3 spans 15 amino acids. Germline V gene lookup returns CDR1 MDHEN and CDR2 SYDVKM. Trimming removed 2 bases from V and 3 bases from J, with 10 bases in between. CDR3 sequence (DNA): TGTGCCAGCAGTTTAGGTAGCCCGGACACCGGGGAGCTGTTTTTT. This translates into CASSLGSPDTGELFF.

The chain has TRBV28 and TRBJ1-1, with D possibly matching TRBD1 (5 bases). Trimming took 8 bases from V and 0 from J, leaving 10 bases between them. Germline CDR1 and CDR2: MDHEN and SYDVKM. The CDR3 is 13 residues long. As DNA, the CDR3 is TGTGCCAGCGACAGTTTTATGAACACTGAAGCTTTCTTT. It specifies CASDSFMNTEAFF.

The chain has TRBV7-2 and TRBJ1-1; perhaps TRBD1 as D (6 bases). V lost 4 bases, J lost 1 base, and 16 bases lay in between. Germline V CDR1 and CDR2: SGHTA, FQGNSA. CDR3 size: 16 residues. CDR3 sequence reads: CASSSVIGRGNTEAFF. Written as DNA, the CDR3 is TGTGCCAGCAGCTCCGTTATCGGCAGGGGGAACACTGAAGCTTTCTTT.

The chain's CDR3 is CASSPGLAGDIRLPTDTQYF. The DNA of the CDR3 is TGTGCCAGCAGCCCGGGACTAGCGGGAGACATTCGTCTCCCCACAGATACGCAGTATTTT. V is TRBV14 and J is TRBJ2-3, with TRBD2 identical over 14 bases. V lost 4 bases and J lost 2; bases outside the gene matches: 14. The CDR3 covers 20 residues. The germline V gene has CDR1 SGHDN and CDR2 FVKESK.

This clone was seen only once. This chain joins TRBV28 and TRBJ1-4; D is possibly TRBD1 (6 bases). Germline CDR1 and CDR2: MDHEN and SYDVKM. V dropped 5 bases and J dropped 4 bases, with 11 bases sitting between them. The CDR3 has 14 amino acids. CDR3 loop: CASSTTGYNEKLFF. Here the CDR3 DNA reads TGTGCCAGCAGTACGACAGGTTATAATGAAAAACTGTTTTTT.

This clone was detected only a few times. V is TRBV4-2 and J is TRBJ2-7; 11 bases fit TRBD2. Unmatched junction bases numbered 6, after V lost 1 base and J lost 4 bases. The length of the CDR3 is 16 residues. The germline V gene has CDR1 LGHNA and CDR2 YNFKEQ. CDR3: CASSQGLAGGRYEQYF. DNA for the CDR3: TGTGCCAGCAGCCAAGGGCTAGCGGGGGGAAGGTACGAGCAGTACTTC.

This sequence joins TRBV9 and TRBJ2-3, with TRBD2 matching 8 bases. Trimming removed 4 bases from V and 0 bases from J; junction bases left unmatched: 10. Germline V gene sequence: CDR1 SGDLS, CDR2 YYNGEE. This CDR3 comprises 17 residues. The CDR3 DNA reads TGTGCCAGCAGCTACGGGGGGGGCACCTCTAGCACAGATACGCAGTATTTT. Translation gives CASSYGGGTSSTDTQYF.

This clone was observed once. The CDR3 is CASSSPTGMEGYTF. The CDR3 DNA reads as TGTGCCAGCAGCTCCCCGACAGGGATGGAGGGCTACACCTTC. The chain is built from TRBV3-1 (or the pseudogene TRBV3-2) and TRBJ1-2; TRBD1 matches at 7 bases. The length of the CDR3 is 14 residues. J was trimmed by 8 bases and V by 5 bases; bases with no gene match: 11. CDR1 LGHDT and CDR2 YNNKEL come from the germline V gene (reference sequence).

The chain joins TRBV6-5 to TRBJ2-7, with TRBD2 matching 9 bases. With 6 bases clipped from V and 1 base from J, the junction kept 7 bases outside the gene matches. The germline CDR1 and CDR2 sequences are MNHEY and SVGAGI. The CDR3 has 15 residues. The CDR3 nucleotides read TGTGCCAGCAGCTTTAGCGGGAGTTGGTCCTACGAGCAGTACTTC. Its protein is CASSFSGSWSYEQYF.

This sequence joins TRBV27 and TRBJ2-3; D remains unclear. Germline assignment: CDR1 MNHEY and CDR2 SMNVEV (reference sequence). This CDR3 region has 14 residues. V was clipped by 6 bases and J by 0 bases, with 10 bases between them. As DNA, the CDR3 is TGTGCCAGCAGCCAGATCCGAAGCACAGATACGCAGTATTTT. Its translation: CASSQIRSTDTQYF.

CDR3 loop: CASTPGLAGITGELFF. CDR3 DNA sequence: TGTGCCAGCACGCCGGGACTAGCGGGTATCACCGGGGAGCTGTTTTTT. This sequence joins TRBV19 and TRBJ2-2, with 12 bases that match TRBD2. Germline values: CDR1 LNHDA, CDR2 SQIVND (reference sequence). V shed 9 bases and J 4 bases; nucleotides not matched to a gene: 9. The CDR3 extends over 16 amino acids.

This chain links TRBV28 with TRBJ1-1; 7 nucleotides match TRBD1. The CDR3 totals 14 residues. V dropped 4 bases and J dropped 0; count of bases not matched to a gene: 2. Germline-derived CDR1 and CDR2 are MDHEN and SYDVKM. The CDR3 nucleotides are TGTGCCAGCAGTTCAGGACAGGTGAACACTGAAGCTTTCTTT. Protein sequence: CASSSGQVNTEAFF.

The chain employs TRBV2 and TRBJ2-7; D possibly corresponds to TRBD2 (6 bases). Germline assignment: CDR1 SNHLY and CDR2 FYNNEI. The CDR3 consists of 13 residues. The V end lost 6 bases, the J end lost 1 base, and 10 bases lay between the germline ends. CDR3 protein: CASRRLGSYEQYF. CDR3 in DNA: TGTGCCAGCAGGAGACTAGGATCCTACGAGCAGTACTTC. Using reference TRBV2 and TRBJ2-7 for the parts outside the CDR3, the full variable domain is EPEVTQTPSHQVTQMGQEVILRCVPISNHLYFYWYRQILGQKVEFLVSFYNNEISEKSEIFDDQFSVERPDGSNFTLKIRSTKLEDSAMYFCASRRLGSYEQYFGPGTRLTVT.

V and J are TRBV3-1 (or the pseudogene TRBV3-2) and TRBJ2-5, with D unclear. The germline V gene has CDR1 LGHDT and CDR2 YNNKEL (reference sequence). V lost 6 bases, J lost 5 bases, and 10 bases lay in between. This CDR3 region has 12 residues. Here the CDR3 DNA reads TGTGCCAGCAGTCGCGCTGTGGAGACCCAGTACTTC. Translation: CASSRAVETQYF.

The CDR3: CASNDRDGNTIYF. The DNA for the CDR3 is TGTGCCAGCAACGACAGGGATGGAAACACCATATATTTT. The chain is built from TRBV6-5 and TRBJ1-3; 7 bases align to TRBD1. The germline CDR1 and CDR2 sequences are MNHEY and SVGAGI. The trim removed 7 bases at V and 3 bases at J, leaving 3 bases unmatched. The CDR3 loop spans 13 amino acids.

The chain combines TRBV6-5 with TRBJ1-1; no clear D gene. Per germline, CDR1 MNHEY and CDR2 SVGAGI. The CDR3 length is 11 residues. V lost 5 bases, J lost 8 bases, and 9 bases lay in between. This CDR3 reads CASSSPLEAFF. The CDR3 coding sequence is TGTGCCAGCAGTAGCCCCTTAGAAGCTTTCTTT.